This TCR beta chain comes out of a study of CD8+CD57+ T cells in acquired aplastic anemia. This clonotype was observed at least ten times. The template used for profiling TCR beta VDJ and CDR3 was genomic DNA. MiXCR, applied by TCRdb to the reads, yields one record per CDR3 protein. This sample has under 200,000 distinct CDR3 sequences, with roughly 48% found just once. In patients chosen for sequencing, flow cytometry had shown CD8+CD57+ cell expansion. The sample taken for sequencing was sorted CD4+, CD8+, or CD8+CD57+ T cells (not recorded which) from PBMCs. This clonotype was obtained from a human donor with aplastic anemia.

The CDR3 DNA sequence: TGTGCCAGCAGCTTAGCGTCCGGAGCGGGAGATACGCAGTATTTT. Translating gives CASSLASGAGDTQYF. The V gene is TRBV7-6, the J gene TRBJ2-3; possibly TRBD2 for D (6 bases). CDR1 and CDR2 (germline): SGHVS, FNYEAQ. CDR3 length: 15 amino acids. V was clipped by 0 bases and J by 5 bases, with 12 bases between them.